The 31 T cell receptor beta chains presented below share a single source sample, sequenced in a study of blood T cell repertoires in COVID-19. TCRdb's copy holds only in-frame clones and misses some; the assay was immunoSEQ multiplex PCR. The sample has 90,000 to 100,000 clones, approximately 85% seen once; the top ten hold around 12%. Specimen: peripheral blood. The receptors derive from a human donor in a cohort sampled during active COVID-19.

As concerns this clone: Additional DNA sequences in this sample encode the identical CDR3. This CDR3 is CSATPNYGYTF. The CDR3 region has the DNA TGCAGTGCTACCCCGAACTATGGCTACACCTTC. V is TRBV20-1 and J is TRBJ1-2; D gene uncertain. CDR3 length equals 11 residues. The V end lost 4 bases, the J end lost 2 bases, and 5 bases lay between the germline ends. Per germline, CDR1 DFQATT and CDR2 SNEGSKA (reference sequence).

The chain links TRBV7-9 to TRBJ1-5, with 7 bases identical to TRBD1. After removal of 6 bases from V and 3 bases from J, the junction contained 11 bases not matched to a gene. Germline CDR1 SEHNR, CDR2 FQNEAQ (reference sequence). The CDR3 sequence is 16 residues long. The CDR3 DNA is TGTGCCAGCAGTTCCCTCTCGGGACAGATCAATCAGCCCCAGCATTTT. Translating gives CASSSLSGQINQPQHF.

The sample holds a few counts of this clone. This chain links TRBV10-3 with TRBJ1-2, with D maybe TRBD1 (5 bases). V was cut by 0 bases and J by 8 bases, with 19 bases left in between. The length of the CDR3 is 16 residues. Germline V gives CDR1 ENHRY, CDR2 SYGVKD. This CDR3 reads CAISESHSGNQGGYTF. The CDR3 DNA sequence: TGTGCCATCAGTGAGTCGCATTCAGGGAACCAAGGAGGCTACACCTTC.

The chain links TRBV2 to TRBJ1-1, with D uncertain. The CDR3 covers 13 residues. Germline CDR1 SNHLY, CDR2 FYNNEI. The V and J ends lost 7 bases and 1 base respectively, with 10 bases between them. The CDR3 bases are TGTGCCAGCATTGCGAGTGGGAACACTGAAGCTTTCTTT. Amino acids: CASIASGNTEAFF.

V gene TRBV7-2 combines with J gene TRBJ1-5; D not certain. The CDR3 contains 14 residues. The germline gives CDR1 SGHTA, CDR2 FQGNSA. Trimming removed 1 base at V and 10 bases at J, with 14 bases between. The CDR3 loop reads CASSLGTQRAPQHF. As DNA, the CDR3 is TGTGCCAGCAGCTTAGGGACCCAGAGGGCACCCCAGCATTTT.

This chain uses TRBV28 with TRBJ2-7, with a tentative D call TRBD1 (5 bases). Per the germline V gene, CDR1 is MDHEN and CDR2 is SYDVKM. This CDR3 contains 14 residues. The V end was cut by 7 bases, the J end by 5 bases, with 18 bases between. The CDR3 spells CASNTGPIVDEQYF. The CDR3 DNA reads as TGTGCCAGCAACACAGGCCCCATTGTCGACGAGCAGTACTTC.

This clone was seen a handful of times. The CDR3 DNA follows: TGCGCCAGCAGCTCCGAAGTCAGGGCCACTGAAGCTTTCTTT. Its protein product is CASSSEVRATEAFF. The rearrangement links TRBV5-1 to TRBJ1-1; weak D call: TRBD1 (5 bases). CDR3 length equals 14 residues. Germline V CDR1 and CDR2: SGHRS, YFSETQ. Trimming stripped 3 bases from V and 4 bases from J, with 13 bases between. Full variable domain (remainder filled in from reference TRBV5-1 and TRBJ1-1): KAGVTQTPRYLIKTRGQQVTLSCSPISGHRSVSWYQQTPGQGLQFLFEYFSETQRNKGNFPGRFSGRQFSNSRSEMNVSTLELGDSALYLCASSSEVRATEAFFGQGTRLTVV.

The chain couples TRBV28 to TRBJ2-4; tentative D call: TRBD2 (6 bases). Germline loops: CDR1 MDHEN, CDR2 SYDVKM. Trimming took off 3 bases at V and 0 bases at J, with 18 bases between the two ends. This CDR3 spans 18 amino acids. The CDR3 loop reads CASSFGGRPSLAKNIQYF. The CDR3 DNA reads TGTGCCAGCAGTTTTGGGGGGAGGCCCTCCCTAGCCAAAAACATTCAGTACTTC.

CDR3 in amino acids: CASSYSRGAPDTQYF. The DNA of the CDR3 is TGTGCCAGCAGTTACTCGCGGGGGGCTCCAGATACGCAGTATTTT. V and J are TRBV6-2 or TRBV6-3 and TRBJ2-3; 8 nucleotides align to TRBD2. CDR3 size: 15 residues. Germline-derived CDR1 and CDR2 are MNHEY and SVGEGT. V dropped 0 bases and J dropped 4; count of bases not matched to a gene: 3.

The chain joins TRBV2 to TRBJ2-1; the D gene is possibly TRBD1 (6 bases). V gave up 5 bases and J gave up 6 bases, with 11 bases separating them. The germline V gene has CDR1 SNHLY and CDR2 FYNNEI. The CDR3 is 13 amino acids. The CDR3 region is CASSIHRANEQFF. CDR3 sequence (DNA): TGTGCCAGCAGTATACACAGGGCCAATGAGCAGTTCTTC.

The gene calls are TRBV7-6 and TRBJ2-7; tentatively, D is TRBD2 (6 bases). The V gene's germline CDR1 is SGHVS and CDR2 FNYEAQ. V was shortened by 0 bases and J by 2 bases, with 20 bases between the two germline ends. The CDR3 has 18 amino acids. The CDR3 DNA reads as TGTGCCAGCAGCTTAGCGAACAGGAGTAGCGGACGCCCCTACGAGCAGTACTTC. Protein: CASSLANRSSGRPYEQYF.

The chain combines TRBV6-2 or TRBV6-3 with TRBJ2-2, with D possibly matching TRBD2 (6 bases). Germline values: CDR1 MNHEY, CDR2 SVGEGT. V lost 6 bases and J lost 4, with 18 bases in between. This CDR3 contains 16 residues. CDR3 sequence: CASSFRGEVITGELFF. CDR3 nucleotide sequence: TGTGCCAGCAGCTTTCGAGGGGAGGTAATCACCGGGGAGCTGTTTTTT.

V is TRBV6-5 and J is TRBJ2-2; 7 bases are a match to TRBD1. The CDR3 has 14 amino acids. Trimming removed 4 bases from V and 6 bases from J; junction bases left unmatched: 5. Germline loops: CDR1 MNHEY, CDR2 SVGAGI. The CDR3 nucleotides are TGTGCCAGCAGTTCCCCGACAGGGTCCGGGGAGCTGTTTTTT. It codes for CASSSPTGSGELFF.

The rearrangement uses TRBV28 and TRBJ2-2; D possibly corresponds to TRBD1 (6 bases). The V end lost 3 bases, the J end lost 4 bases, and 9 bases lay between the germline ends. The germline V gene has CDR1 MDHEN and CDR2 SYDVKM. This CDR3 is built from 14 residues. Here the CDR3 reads CASSFGQTTGELFF. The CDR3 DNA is TGTGCCAGCAGTTTCGGACAGACCACCGGGGAGCTGTTTTTT.

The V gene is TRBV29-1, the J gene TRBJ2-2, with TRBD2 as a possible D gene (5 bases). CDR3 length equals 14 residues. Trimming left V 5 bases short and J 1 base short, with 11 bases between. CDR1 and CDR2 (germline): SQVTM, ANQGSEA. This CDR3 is CSVFLGVNTGELFF. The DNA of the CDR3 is TGCAGCGTTTTTTTGGGAGTGAACACCGGGGAGCTGTTTTTT.

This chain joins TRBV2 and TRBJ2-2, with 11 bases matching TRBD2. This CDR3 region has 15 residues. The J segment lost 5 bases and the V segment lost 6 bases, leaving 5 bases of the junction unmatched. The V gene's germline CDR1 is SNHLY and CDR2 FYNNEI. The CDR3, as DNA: TGTGCCAGCAGGCTACTAGCGGGAGAAACCGGGGAGCTGTTTTTT. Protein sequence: CASRLLAGETGELFF.

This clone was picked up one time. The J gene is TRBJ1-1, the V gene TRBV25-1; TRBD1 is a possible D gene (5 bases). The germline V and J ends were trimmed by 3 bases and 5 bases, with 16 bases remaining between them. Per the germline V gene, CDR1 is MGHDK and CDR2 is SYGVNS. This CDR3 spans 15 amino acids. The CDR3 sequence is CASSEPQGGGTEAFF. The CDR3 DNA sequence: TGTGCCAGCAGTGAGCCCCAGGGAGGAGGGACTGAAGCTTTCTTT. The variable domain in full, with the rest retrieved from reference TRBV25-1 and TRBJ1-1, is EADIYQTPRYLVIGTGKKITLECSQTMGHDKMYWYQQDPGMELHLIHYSYGVNSTEKGDLSSESTVSRIRTEHFPLTLESARPSHTSQYLCASSEPQGGGTEAFFGQGTRLTVV.

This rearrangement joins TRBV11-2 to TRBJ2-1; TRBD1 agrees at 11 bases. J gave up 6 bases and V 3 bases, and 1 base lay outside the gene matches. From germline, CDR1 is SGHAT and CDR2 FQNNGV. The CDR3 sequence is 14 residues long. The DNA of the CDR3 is TGTGCCAGCAGCTTCGGGACAGGGGGCAATGAGCAGTTCTTC. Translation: CASSFGTGGNEQFF.

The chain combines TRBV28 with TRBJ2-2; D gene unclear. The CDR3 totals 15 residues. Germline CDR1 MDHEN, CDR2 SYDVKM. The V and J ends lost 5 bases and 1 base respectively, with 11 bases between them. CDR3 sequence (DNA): TGTGCCAGCAGTGACCTGACTGGGAACACCGGGGAGCTGTTTTTT. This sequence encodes CASSDLTGNTGELFF.

CDR3 in amino acids: CSVEGGDGGYNEQFF. As DNA, the CDR3 is TGCAGCGTTGAAGGCGGGGATGGGGGCTACAATGAGCAGTTCTTC. This sequence joins TRBV29-1 and TRBJ2-1; tentatively, D is TRBD2 (6 bases). V lost 1 base to trimming and J lost 3 bases, with 13 bases between them. The CDR3 extends over 15 amino acids. The V gene's germline CDR1 is SQVTM and CDR2 ANQGSEA.

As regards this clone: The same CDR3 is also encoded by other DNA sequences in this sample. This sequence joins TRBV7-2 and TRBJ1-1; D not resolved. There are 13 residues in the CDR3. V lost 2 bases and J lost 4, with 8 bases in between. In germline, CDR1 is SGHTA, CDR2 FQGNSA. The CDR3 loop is CASSLWGGTEAFF. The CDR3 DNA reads TGTGCCAGCAGCTTATGGGGAGGCACTGAAGCTTTCTTT.

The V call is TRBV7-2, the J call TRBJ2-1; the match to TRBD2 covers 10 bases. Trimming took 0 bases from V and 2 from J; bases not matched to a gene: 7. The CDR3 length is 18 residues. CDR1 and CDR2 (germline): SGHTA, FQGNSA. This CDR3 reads CASSLAASGGYTYNEQFF. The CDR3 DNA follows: TGTGCCAGCAGCTTAGCGGCTAGCGGGGGTTACACCTACAATGAGCAGTTCTTC.

The CDR3 sequence: CATSYRGGSETQYF. As DNA, the CDR3 is TGTGCCACCAGCTACCGGGGGGGGTCGGAGACCCAGTACTTC. V is TRBV15 and J is TRBJ2-5; 8 nucleotides line up with TRBD2. Losses at the gene ends were 5 bases for V and 5 bases for J; bases not matched to a gene: 7. The germline V gene has CDR1 LNHNV and CDR2 YYDKDF (reference sequence). The CDR3 totals 14 residues.

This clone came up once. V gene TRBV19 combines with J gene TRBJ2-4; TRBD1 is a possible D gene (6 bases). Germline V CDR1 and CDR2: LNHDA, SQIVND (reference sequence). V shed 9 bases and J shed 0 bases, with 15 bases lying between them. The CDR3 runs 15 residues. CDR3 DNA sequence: TGTGCCAGGAAACACAGGGTTGGAGCCAAAAACATTCAGTACTTC. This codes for CARKHRVGAKNIQYF. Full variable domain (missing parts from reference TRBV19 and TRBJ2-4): DGGITQSPKYLFRKEGQNVTLSCEQNLNHDAMYWYRQDPGQGLRLIYYSQIVNDFQKGDIAEGYSVSREKKESFPLTVTSAQKNPTAFYLCARKHRVGAKNIQYFGAGTRLSVL.

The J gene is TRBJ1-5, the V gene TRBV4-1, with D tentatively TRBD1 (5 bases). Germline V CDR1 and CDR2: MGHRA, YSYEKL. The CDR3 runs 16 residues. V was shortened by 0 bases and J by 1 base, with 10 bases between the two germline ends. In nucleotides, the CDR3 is TGCGCCAGCAGCCAAGAGGTTGGACAAAGCAATCAGCCCCAGCATTTT. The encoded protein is CASSQEVGQSNQPQHF.

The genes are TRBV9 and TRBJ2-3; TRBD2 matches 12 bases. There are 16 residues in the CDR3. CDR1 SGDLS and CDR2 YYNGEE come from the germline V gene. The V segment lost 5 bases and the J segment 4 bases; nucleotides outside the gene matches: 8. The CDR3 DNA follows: TGTGCCAGCAGTGCCGCTAGCGGGGGGGCCGCAGATACGCAGTATTTT. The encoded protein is CASSAASGGAADTQYF.

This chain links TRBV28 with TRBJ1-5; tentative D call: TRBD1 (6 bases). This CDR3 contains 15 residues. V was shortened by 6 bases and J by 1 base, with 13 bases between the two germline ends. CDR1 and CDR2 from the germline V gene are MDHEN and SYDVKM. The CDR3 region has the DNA TGTGCCAGCAGCTTGACAGGAGACAGCAATCAGCCCCAGCATTTT. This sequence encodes CASSLTGDSNQPQHF.

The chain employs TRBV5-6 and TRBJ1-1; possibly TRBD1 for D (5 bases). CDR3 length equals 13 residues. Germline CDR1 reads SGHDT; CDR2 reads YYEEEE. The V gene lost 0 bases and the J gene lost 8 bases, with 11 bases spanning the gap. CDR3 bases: TGTGCCAGCAGCTTGGTTGGGGGGGAAGAAGCTTTCTTT. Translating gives CASSLVGGEEAFF. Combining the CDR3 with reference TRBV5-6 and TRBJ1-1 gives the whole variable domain DAGVTQSPTHLIKTRGQQVTLRCSPKSGHDTVSWYQQALGQGPQFIFQYYEEEERQRGNFPDRFSGHQFPNYSSELNVNALLLGDSALYLCASSLVGGEEAFFGQGTRLTVV.

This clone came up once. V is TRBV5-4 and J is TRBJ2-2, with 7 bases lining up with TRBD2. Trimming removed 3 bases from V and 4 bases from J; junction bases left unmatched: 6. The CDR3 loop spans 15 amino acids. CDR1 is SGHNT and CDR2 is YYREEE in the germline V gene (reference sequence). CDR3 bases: TGTGCCAGCAGCTGGGGAGCGGGGTTCACCGGGGAGCTGTTTTTT. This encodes CASSWGAGFTGELFF.

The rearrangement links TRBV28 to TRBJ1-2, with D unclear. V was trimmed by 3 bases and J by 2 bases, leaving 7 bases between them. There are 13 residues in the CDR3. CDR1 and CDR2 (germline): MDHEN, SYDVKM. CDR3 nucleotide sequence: TGTGCCAGCAGTTTTCCTCGGAACTATGGCTACACCTTC. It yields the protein CASSFPRNYGYTF.

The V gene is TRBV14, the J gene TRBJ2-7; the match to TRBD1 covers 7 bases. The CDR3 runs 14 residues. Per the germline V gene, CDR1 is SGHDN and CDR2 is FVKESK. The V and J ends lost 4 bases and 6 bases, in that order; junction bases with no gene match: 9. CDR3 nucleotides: TGTGCCAGCAGCCTAATGAACAGGGGCCGCGAGCAGTACTTC. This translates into CASSLMNRGREQYF.